This is a list of T cell receptor beta chains from one sample in a study of T cell responses to AZD1222 COVID-19 vaccine. Here immunoSEQ multiplex PCR was the method, and the copy in TCRdb shows in-frame clones only, minus some. The table has around 140,000 clones, 91% seen once. This specimen was peripheral blood, taken on day 0 of AZD1222 vaccination. These receptors were taken from an adult in good health. The CDR3 runs from the conserved cysteine through the conserved F or W. The D gene is left open where the match is weak. Clone size is not always given. Where it is, it says once, few, many or a class for expanded clones.

v_gene	d_gene	j_gene	len	abundance	CDR3aa	CDR3nt
TRBV9	.	TRBJ1-2	15	once	CASSVGTGSNYGYTF	TGTGCCAGCAGCGTAGGTACAGGGTCTAACTATGGCTACACCTTC
TRBV7-3	.	TRBJ2-5	14	.	CASSLNGDQETQYF	TGTGCCAGCAGCTTGAACGGGGACCAAGAGACCCAGTACTTC
TRBV4-1	.	TRBJ1-2	16	.	CASSQDVSGIGYGYTF	TGCGCCAGCAGCCAAGACGTATCAGGGATTGGGTATGGCTACACCTTC
TRBV11-3	TRBD1	TRBJ2-1	16	.	CASSSDDRGRYNEQFF	TGTGCCAGCAGCTCCGACGACAGGGGCCGCTACAATGAGCAGTTCTTC
TRBV7-9	.	TRBJ2-7	14	.	CASSLGRHNYEQYF	TGTGCCAGCAGCTTAGGGCGCCACAACTACGAGCAGTACTTC
TRBV14	.	TRBJ2-7	12	.	CASSQAATEQYF	TGTGCCAGCAGCCAAGCCGCAACCGAGCAGTACTTC
TRBV24-1	.	TRBJ2-2	13	once	CATRESNTGELFF	TGTGCCACCAGGGAAAGTAACACCGGGGAGCTGTTTTTT
TRBV12-3/TRBV12-4	.	TRBJ1-1	12	once	CASSDLTDKAFF	TGTGCCAGCAGTGATTTGACAGACAAAGCTTTCTTT
TRBV7-2	TRBD1	TRBJ1-2	17	.	CASTLIGGGQGGVGYTF	TGTGCCAGCACCCTGATAGGGGGTGGACAGGGAGGAGTAGGCTACACCTTC
TRBV3-1/TRBV3-2	TRBD1	TRBJ2-7	16	.	CASSQPRQGSSYEQYF	TGTGCCAGCAGCCAACCCCGACAGGGGAGCTCCTACGAGCAGTACTTC
TRBV5-1	TRBD1	TRBJ2-2	17	.	CASSSTGQGAMTGELFF	TGCGCCAGCAGCTCAACAGGACAGGGTGCAATGACCGGGGAGCTGTTTTTT
TRBV25-1	TRBD2	TRBJ2-1	15	.	CASSPGGNWNNEQFF	TGTGCCAGCAGCCCGGGGGGGAACTGGAACAATGAGCAGTTCTTC
TRBV9	.	TRBJ1-3	14	.	CASSVQHSGNTIYF	TGTGCCAGCAGCGTTCAGCACTCTGGAAACACCATATATTTT
TRBV20-1	.	TRBJ1-4	11	.	CSAIRNEKLFF	TGCAGTGCTATCAGAAATGAAAAACTGTTTTTT
TRBV19	.	TRBJ1-5	12	.	CASRRFNQPQHF	TGTGCCAGTAGACGGTTCAATCAGCCCCAGCATTTT
TRBV28	.	TRBJ2-2	15	.	CASSFFRLNTGELFF	TGTGCCAGCAGTTTTTTTAGGCTGAACACCGGGGAGCTGTTTTTT